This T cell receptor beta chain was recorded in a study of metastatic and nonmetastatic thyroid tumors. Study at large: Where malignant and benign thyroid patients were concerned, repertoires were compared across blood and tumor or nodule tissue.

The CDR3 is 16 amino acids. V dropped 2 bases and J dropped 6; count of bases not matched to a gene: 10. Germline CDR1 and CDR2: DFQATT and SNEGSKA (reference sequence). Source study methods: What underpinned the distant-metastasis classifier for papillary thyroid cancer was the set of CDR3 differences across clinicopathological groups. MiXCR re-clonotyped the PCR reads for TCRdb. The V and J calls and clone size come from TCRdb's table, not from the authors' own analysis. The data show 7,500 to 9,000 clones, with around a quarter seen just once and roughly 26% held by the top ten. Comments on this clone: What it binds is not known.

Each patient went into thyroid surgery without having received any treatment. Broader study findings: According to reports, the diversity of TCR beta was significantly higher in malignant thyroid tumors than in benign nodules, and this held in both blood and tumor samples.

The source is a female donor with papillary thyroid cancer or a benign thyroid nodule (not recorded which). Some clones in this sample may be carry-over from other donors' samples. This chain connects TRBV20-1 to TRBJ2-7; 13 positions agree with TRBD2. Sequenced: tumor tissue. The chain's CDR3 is CSARPLGLAGSIEQYF. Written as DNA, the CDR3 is TGCAGTGCTAGACCCCTGGGACTAGCGGGATCGATCGAGCAGTACTTC.